The 17 T cell receptor beta chains below all came from one sample that was sequenced in a study of identifying expanded T cells in peripheral blood. Repertoires were generated with immunoSEQ multiplex PCR, while TCRdb's copy carries only in-frame clones and drops some. The sample includes roughly 96,000 clones, approximately 91% of them seen just once. The material sequenced was blood. Receptors were obtained from a person aged 18-70 years in good health.

The J gene is TRBJ1-2, the V gene TRBV19; 8 positions match TRBD1. V lost 4 bases and J lost 4; bases outside the gene matches: 8. Germline CDR1 LNHDA, CDR2 SQIVND (reference sequence). CDR3 length: 15 residues. The CDR3 region is CASSTKTGVGYGYTF. CDR3 DNA: TGTGCCAGTAGTACTAAGACAGGGGTGGGCTATGGCTACACCTTC.

The J gene is TRBJ2-7, the V gene TRBV11-2, with 9 positions matching TRBD1. The trim removed 1 base at V and 6 bases at J, leaving 7 bases unmatched. Germline loops: CDR1 SGHAT, CDR2 FQNNGV. The CDR3 runs 15 residues. CDR3: CASSLGGTGRSEQYF. The CDR3 DNA sequence: TGTGCCAGCAGCTTAGGGGGGACAGGGCGGAGCGAGCAGTACTTC.

The chain is built from TRBV28 and TRBJ2-7; D is ambiguous. The CDR3 has 11 amino acids. Germline V gene data show CDR1 as MDHEN and CDR2 as SYDVKM. V lost 5 bases and J lost 3, with 5 bases in between. The CDR3 loop is CASSPFYEQYF. CDR3 bases: TGTGCCAGCAGTCCCTTCTACGAGCAGTACTTC.

The chain couples TRBV18 to TRBJ2-7; the match to TRBD2 covers 10 bases. This CDR3 comprises 17 residues. Germline V gene sequence: CDR1 KGHSH, CDR2 LQKENI. Trimming took 3 bases from V and 0 from J; bases not matched to a gene: 8. The CDR3 protein is CASSPPSGGPSSYEQYF. The CDR3 nucleotides are TGTGCCAGCTCACCTCCTAGCGGGGGCCCTAGCTCCTACGAGCAGTACTTC.

The V and J genes are TRBV5-1 and TRBJ2-2, with 7 nucleotides matching TRBD1. The CDR3 has 16 amino acids. With 2 bases clipped from V and 4 bases from J, the junction kept 8 bases outside the gene matches. The germline V gene has CDR1 SGHRS and CDR2 YFSETQ. The CDR3 spells CASSFQGGAGTGELFF. The CDR3 DNA sequence: TGCGCCAGCAGCTTCCAAGGGGGCGCGGGCACCGGGGAGCTGTTTTTT.

This clone came up once. The genes are TRBV7-9 and TRBJ2-5; D perhaps matches TRBD2 (7 bases). Germline values: CDR1 SEHNR, CDR2 FQNEAQ (reference sequence). V was shortened by 4 bases and J by 9 bases, with 18 bases between the two germline ends. The CDR3 has 14 residues. CDR3 DNA sequence: TGTGCCAGCAGCTCAAACCCGGGGGGCCCTCCCCAGTACTTC. Its protein is CASSSNPGGPPQYF.

This clone was seen once. The genes are TRBV7-6 and TRBJ1-2; D is uncertain. The CDR3 extends over 15 amino acids. V lost 1 base and J 0 bases, leaving 9 bases between the germline ends. Germline CDR1 SGHVS, CDR2 FNYEAQ. The CDR3 region is CASSLGAGPNYGYTF. For the CDR3, the DNA is TGTGCCAGCAGCTTAGGCGCCGGTCCTAACTATGGCTACACCTTC.

CDR3 loop: CASRVRASGYNEQFF. CDR3 nucleotide sequence: TGTGCCAGCAGAGTAAGGGCGTCTGGCTACAATGAGCAGTTCTTC. The chain recombines TRBV27 with TRBJ2-1; D gene uncertain. Trimming cost V 6 bases and J 3 bases, with 15 bases left between them. This CDR3 is 15 amino acids long. Germline V lookup: CDR1 MNHEY, CDR2 SMNVEV (reference sequence).

This chain uses TRBV5-1 with TRBJ2-3; D remains ambiguous. The germline gives CDR1 SGHRS, CDR2 YFSETQ. The CDR3 totals 15 residues. V was clipped by 0 bases and J by 2 bases, with 10 bases between them. CDR3: CASSLEGRLTDTQYF. In DNA, the CDR3 is TGCGCCAGCAGCTTGGAGGGTAGGCTCACAGATACGCAGTATTTT.

The rearrangement links TRBV6-5 to TRBJ1-3; maybe TRBD1 (6 bases). This CDR3 is 15 amino acids long. Germline CDR1 reads MNHEY; CDR2 reads SVGAGI. V lost 5 bases and J 4 bases, leaving 15 bases between the germline ends. CDR3: CASSLGALEGNTIYF. In nucleotides, the CDR3 is TGTGCCAGCAGTCTGGGGGCCCTGGAGGGAAACACCATATATTTT.

This clone was recorded once. The CDR3 DNA sequence: TGCGCCAGCAGCCCTGGGACAGGGGGAGACACCATATATTTT. Its translation: CASSPGTGGDTIYF. V and J are TRBV5-1 and TRBJ1-3, with TRBD1 identical over 11 bases. CDR3 length: 14 amino acids. With V trimmed by 4 bases and J by 8 bases, 5 bases remained unmatched. Germline V CDR1 and CDR2: SGHRS, YFSETQ.

The chain recombines TRBV12-5 with TRBJ1-4; no firm D call. Germline CDR1 is LGHNT and CDR2 is FRNRAP. V gave up 3 bases and J gave up 2 bases, with 16 bases separating them. This CDR3 contains 17 residues. CDR3 region: CASGFGALPATNEKLFF. DNA of the CDR3: TGTGCTAGTGGTTTTGGAGCCCTACCCGCGACTAATGAAAAACTGTTTTTT.

The table lists this clone with a few counts. The chain carries TRBV30 and TRBJ2-5; D is uncertain. Trimming left V 5 bases short and J 4 bases short, with 11 bases between. CDR1 and CDR2 from the germline V gene are GTSNPN and SVGIG (reference sequence). The CDR3 loop spans 12 amino acids. The CDR3 sequence: CAWEEETETQYF. CDR3 in DNA: TGTGCCTGGGAAGAGGAAACAGAGACCCAGTACTTC.

To note about this clone: A clone one base away is much larger, so this may be a read error. The CDR3 DNA follows: TGTGCCAGCAGCTTACTCCAAGAGACCCAGTACTTC. Translated, it gives CASSLLQETQYF. This chain joins TRBV7-2 and TRBJ2-5; D gene uncertain. This CDR3 region has 12 residues. Germline lookup yields CDR1 SGHTA and CDR2 FQGNSA. V lost 2 bases, J lost 1 base, and 2 bases lay in between.

This chain connects TRBV7-8 to TRBJ2-1; 16 nucleotides match TRBD2. CDR1 is SGHVS, CDR2 FQNEAQ, per germline. The CDR3 runs 18 residues. V shed 5 bases and J 4 bases; nucleotides not matched to a gene: 8. CDR3 coding DNA: TGTGCCAGCAGCCACGGGACTAGCGGGAGGGGCGATTACAATGAGCAGTTCTTC. Amino acid sequence: CASSHGTSGRGDYNEQFF. Complete variable domain (other parts from reference TRBV7-8 and TRBJ2-1): GAGVSQSPRYKVAKRGQDVALRCDPISGHVSLFWYQQALGQGPEFLTYFQNEAQLDKSGLPSDRFFAERPEGSVSTLKIQRTQQEDSAVYLCASSHGTSGRGDYNEQFFGPGTRLTVL.

This rearrangement joins TRBV27 to TRBJ2-7; no clear D. There are 14 residues in the CDR3. Germline V lookup: CDR1 MNHEY, CDR2 SMNVEV (reference sequence). The germline V and J ends were trimmed by 6 bases and 1 base, with 13 bases remaining between them. The CDR3 loop reads CASRTTVGSYEQYF. For the CDR3, the DNA is TGTGCCAGCAGGACGACCGTAGGATCCTACGAGCAGTACTTC.

This clone was found a few times. This chain joins TRBV6-5 and TRBJ2-7; perhaps TRBD2 as D (6 bases). Per the germline V gene, CDR1 is MNHEY and CDR2 is SVGAGI. The V end lost 2 bases, the J end lost 3 bases, and 11 bases lay between the germline ends. CDR3 length: 14 residues. CDR3 sequence reads: CASSYRTIGYEQYF. In DNA, the CDR3 is TGTGCCAGCAGTTACAGGACTATCGGCTACGAGCAGTACTTC.